This TCR beta chain came from a study of T cell repertoires in cytomegalovirus infection. Study-level background: An indication of both CMV infection and matching HLA type came from public TCR beta signatures.

This clonotype showed up just a few times. The antigen remains undetermined. CDR3 length: 13 residues. Germline V gene sequence: CDR1 SEHNR, CDR2 FQNEAQ (reference sequence). V lost 6 bases to trimming and J lost 8 bases, with 16 bases between them. TCRdb re-derived calls from the reads in MiXCR, one entry per CDR3 protein. The sample holds about 180,000 distinct CDR3 sequences, about 18% seen once. Overall study results and limits: Across the ex vivo response, the dominant clonotypes were HLA-C-restricted CMV-specific TCR beta clonotypes. Identification of carriers of CMV plus the relevant HLA was performed using cumulative public TCR beta family frequency.

The chain employs TRBV7-9 and TRBJ1-2; D is possibly TRBD1 (5 bases). This clonotype was obtained from a human donor in good health (CMV status not recorded). Some clones in this sample may be carry-over from other donors' samples. Sequencing was performed on CD8+ T cells from PBMCs. The CDR3 reads CASRAGAPPGYTF. The CDR3 DNA reads TGTGCCAGCAGGGCCGGGGCACCCCCCGGCTACACCTTC.